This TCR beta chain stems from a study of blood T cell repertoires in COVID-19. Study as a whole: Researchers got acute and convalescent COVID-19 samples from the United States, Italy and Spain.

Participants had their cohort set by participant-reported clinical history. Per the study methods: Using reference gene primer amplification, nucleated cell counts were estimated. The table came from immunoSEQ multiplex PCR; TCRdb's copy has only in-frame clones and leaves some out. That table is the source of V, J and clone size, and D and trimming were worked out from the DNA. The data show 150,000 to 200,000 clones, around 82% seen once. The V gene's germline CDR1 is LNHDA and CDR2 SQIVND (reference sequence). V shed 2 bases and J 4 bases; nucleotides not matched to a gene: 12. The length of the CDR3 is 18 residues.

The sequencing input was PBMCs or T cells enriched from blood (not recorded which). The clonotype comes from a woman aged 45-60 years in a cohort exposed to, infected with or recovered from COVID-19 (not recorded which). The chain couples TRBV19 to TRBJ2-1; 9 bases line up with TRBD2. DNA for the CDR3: TGTGCCAGTAGTATAATTCGGGGCGGGAGGGCCCTGTACAATGAGCAGTTCTTC. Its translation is CASSIIRGGRALYNEQFF.